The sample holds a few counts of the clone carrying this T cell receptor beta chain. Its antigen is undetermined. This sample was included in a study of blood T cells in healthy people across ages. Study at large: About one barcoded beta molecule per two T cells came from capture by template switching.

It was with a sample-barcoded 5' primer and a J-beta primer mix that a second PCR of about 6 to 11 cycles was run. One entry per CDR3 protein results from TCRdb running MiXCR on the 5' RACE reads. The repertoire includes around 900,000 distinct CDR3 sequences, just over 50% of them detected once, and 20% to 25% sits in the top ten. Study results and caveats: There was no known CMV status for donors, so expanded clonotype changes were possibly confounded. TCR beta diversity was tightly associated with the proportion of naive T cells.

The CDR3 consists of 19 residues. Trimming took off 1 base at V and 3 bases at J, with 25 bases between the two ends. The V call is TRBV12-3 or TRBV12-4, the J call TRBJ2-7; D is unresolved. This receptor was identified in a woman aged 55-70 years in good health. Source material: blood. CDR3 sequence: CASSLGGRLLAGVFYEQYF. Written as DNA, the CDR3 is TGTGCCAGCAGTTTAGGAGGCAGACTCCTTGCTGGGGTTTTCTACGAGCAGTACTTC.